This is a list of T cell receptor beta chains from one sample in a study of PD-L1 blockade in urothelial cancer. Measured with immunoSEQ multiplex PCR; TCRdb has only the in-frame clones, and not every one. The sample yields 20,000 to 30,000 clones, roughly 80% seen once. The specimen comprised PBMCs, sampled around atezolizumab (anti-PD-L1) treatment. The receptors come from a man in his sixties or seventies with urothelial cancer. CDR3s include the opening cysteine and the closing phenylalanine or tryptophan. A D gene is named only where the DNA matches it firmly. For some rows the clone size is stated as once, few or many, or as a class when expanded; others skip it.

>-|TRBJ1-1|-|TRBV19
TGTGCCAGTAGTATAGGACAGTCCCTAGGAAACACTGAAGCTTTCTTT
CASSIGQSLGNTEAFF
>-|TRBJ2-7|-|TRBV6-1
TGTGCCAGCAGTGCACTAGGGGACACGTCCTACGAGCAGTACTTC
CASSALGDTSYEQYF
>TRBD2|TRBJ2-7|few|TRBV29-1
TGCAGCGTTATGACTAGCGGGGGCGGGGAGCAGTACTTC
CSVMTSGGGEQYF
>-|TRBJ2-1|-|TRBV6-1
TGTGCCAGCAGTGAATTAGCGGCTTTCGGTGCTGGTGAGCAGTTCTTC
CASSELAAFGAGEQFF
>TRBD1|TRBJ2-2|-|TRBV5-1
TGCGCCAGCGGCCGGGACAGGGGTCGGACCGGGGAGCTGTTTTTT
CASGRDRGRTGELFF
>TRBD1|TRBJ2-1|-|TRBV28
TGTGCCAGCAGTTTACGGGACAGGGACGGCAATGAGCAGTTCTTC
CASSLRDRDGNEQFF
>-|TRBJ2-6|-|TRBV18
TGTGCCAGCTCACCCGACAGGTACTCTGGGGCCAACGTCCTGACTTTC
CASSPDRYSGANVLTF
>-|TRBJ2-3|few|TRBV15
TGTGCCACCAGCAGCGGAGGGGCGGGATCAGATACGCAGTATTTT
CATSSGGAGSDTQYF
>-|TRBJ2-2|-|TRBV5-1
TGCGCCAGCAGCTGGGGGGACAGCCAGACCGGGGAGCTGTTTTTT
CASSWGDSQTGELFF
>-|TRBJ1-5|-|TRBV19
TGTGCCAGTAGTGCGCAGGGCAAAAATCAGCCCCAGCATTTT
CASSAQGKNQPQHF
>-|TRBJ2-7|-|TRBV6-5
TGTGCCAGCAGCCCCGATTCAGGAAGCTCCTACGAGCAGTACTTC
CASSPDSGSSYEQYF
>-|TRBJ2-5|-|TRBV6-1
TGTGCCAGCAGTGAACGGTGGGTAGGGGAAGAGACCCAGTACTTC
CASSERWVGEETQYF
>TRBD1|TRBJ2-4|few|TRBV5-5
TGTGCCAGCAGCAACAGGGGGCAAAACATTCAGTACTTC
CASSNRGQNIQYF
>-|TRBJ1-1|-|TRBV7-2
TGTGCCAGCAGCTTAAATCCACTAGTCACTGAAGCTTTCTTT
CASSLNPLVTEAFF
>-|TRBJ2-3|-|TRBV9
TGTGCCAGCAGCCTCATGGAGGGGACAGATACGCAGTATTTT
CASSLMEGTDTQYF
>TRBD2|TRBJ2-5|-|TRBV9
TGTGCCAGCAGCCTCGGGACTAGCGGTCAAGAGACCCAGTACTTC
CASSLGTSGQETQYF
>TRBD2|TRBJ2-7|-|TRBV15
TGTGCCACCAGCGGAGAGGCGGGAGGGTACGAGCAGTACTTC
CATSGEAGGYEQYF
>TRBD1|TRBJ1-1|-|TRBV28
TGTGCCAGTAGACGTCCCGGGACAGTCAGGACTGAAGCTTTCTTT
CASRRPGTVRTEAFF
>-|TRBJ2-5|-|TRBV5-4
TGTGCCAGCAGCTTGGACTCGGCGGGGGAGACCCAGTACTTC
CASSLDSAGETQYF
>TRBD1|TRBJ1-2|-|TRBV2
TGTGCCAGCAGTGAACAGGGGGCAACCTATGTCTACACCTTC
CASSEQGATYVYTF
>TRBD2|TRBJ2-3|-|TRBV7-6
TGTGCCAGCTCCAACGGGGTTAGCGGGAGCACAGATACGCAGTATTTT
CASSNGVSGSTDTQYF
>-|TRBJ1-2|-|TRBV4-1
TGCGCCAGCAGCCAAGATATAGGTACAGGGCACGGCTACACCTTC
CASSQDIGTGHGYTF
>-|TRBJ1-5|-|TRBV27
TGTGCCAGCAGCCTCCTCGGTGAGGTGGGGGGTCAGCCCCAGCATTTT
CASSLLGEVGGQPQHF
>-|TRBJ1-6|-|TRBV6-5
TGTGCCAGCAGAACTGACAGGACGGATAATTCACCCCTCCACTTT
CASRTDRTDNSPLHF
>TRBD1|TRBJ1-4|-|TRBV5-1
TGCGCCAGCAGCGCCTTGACAGGGCTACGGGAAAAACTGTTTTTT
CASSALTGLREKLFF
>TRBD1|TRBJ1-1|-|TRBV29-1
TGCAGCGCCGAGACAGGGGTCACTGAAGCTTTCTTT
CSAETGVTEAFF
>-|TRBJ2-1|once|TRBV6-1
TGTGCCAGCAGTGGCCCGTGGGGCCTCGGTAACAATGAGCAGTTCTTC
CASSGPWGLGNNEQFF
>TRBD2|TRBJ2-5|-|TRBV5-4
TGTGCCAGCAGCACCCGGACTAGCGGTAAAGAGACCCAGTACTTC
CASSTRTSGKETQYF
>TRBD2|TRBJ2-1|-|TRBV29-1
TGCAGCGGGGGACTAGCGGGAGGGCCTGGTGAGCAGTTCTTC
CSGGLAGGPGEQFF
>TRBD1|TRBJ1-4|-|TRBV15
TGTGCCACCAGCAGAGATGGGGTCAGGGGGGCAGGTGAAAAACTGTTTTTT
CATSRDGVRGAGEKLFF
>-|TRBJ2-5|few|TRBV28
TGTGCCAGCAGTGCGGGACAGCGAGGGACAGAGACCCAGTACTTC
CASSAGQRGTETQYF